Shown below are 2 T cell receptor beta chains from a single sample sequenced in a study of cytomegalovirus exposure and HLA in healthy donors. Assay used: immunoSEQ multiplex PCR; TCRdb lists only in-frame clones, some missing. The data contain 140,000 or so clones, approximately 90% of them seen just once; the ten biggest clones take up 4.5% to 5.5%. Source material: PBMCs. The origin of the receptors is a man in his late teens or twenties in good health and CMV-seropositive.

The gene calls are TRBV9 and TRBJ2-2; 12 bases line up with TRBD2. The V segment lost 2 bases and the J segment 8 bases; nucleotides outside the gene matches: 7. The CDR3 is made up of 16 amino acids. Germline V gene lookup returns CDR1 SGDLS and CDR2 YYNGEE. Written as DNA, the CDR3 is TGTGCCAGCAGCGTTCGACTAGCGGGAGTGGCAGGGGAGCTGTTTTTT. It translates to CASSVRLAGVAGELFF.

This clone was found once. The chain recombines TRBV7-9 with TRBJ2-2, with D unresolved. The ends were cut back, 3 bases at V and 5 bases at J, with 19 bases in the middle. This CDR3 contains 17 residues. Germline V gene sequence: CDR1 SEHNR, CDR2 FQNEAQ (reference sequence). Written as DNA, the CDR3 is TGTGCCAGCAGCTTCCCCTCCGGAGATACTATGACCGGGGAGCTGTTTTTT. Amino acid sequence: CASSFPSGDTMTGELFF.